Listed below are T cell receptor beta chains from one sample, sequenced in a study of cytomegalovirus exposure and HLA in healthy donors. Libraries were prepared by immunoSEQ multiplex PCR; TCRdb keeps only in-frame clonotypes and omits some of them. This sample yields 150,000 to 200,000 clones, of which roughly 83% are seen a single time; more than 1.5% belongs to the top ten. The specimen was PBMCs. The receptors originated from a woman between 45 and 65 years old in good health and CMV-seronegative. CDR3s include the opening cysteine and the closing phenylalanine or tryptophan. Fields, in order: V gene, CDR3 length, CDR3 protein.

>TRBV15|12
CATSRRTGEAFF
>TRBV28|14
CATWASASTDTQYF
>TRBV6-1|12
CASRGHRDTQYF
>TRBV2|15
CASHRETGVRDEQYF
>TRBV2|15
CASRREGANTGELFF
>TRBV10-3|13
CAIQGQGENGYTF
>TRBV28|13
CASSQGIDQPQHF
>TRBV27|15
CASSTGTGAYYGYTF
>TRBV29-1|14
CSVERAGRNTEAFF
>TRBV18|14
CASSPDGRGYEQFF
>TRBV10-3|13
CAISRHREDEQYF
>TRBV6-1|16
CASSGRPGTAAGELFF
>TRBV12-5|17
CASGLAFGGVSNQPQHF
>TRBV12-5|15
CASGLGDRRNYGYTF
>TRBV7-2|15
CASSFPRQVVDEQFF
>TRBV20-1|11
CSATGATQAFF
>TRBV6-5|14
CASSSPTLSRGYTF
>TRBV6-5|16
CASSYWVAGGQETQYF
>TRBV6-1|14
CASTGGRDHYEQYF
>TRBV4-2|16
CASSQGLAGNTGELFF
>TRBV27|15
CASRMDRGLDQPQHF
>TRBV4-3|15
CASSQEASVAYEQYF
>TRBV19|16
CASSPQPDSGANVLTF
>TRBV5-1|15
CASSLEIAAPYEQYF
>TRBV2|13
CASLQGHSYEQYF
>TRBV6-5|15
CASRSADTSTDTQYF
>TRBV2|14
CASPGQGALDTQYF
>TRBV11-2|14
CASRRTGGTGELFF